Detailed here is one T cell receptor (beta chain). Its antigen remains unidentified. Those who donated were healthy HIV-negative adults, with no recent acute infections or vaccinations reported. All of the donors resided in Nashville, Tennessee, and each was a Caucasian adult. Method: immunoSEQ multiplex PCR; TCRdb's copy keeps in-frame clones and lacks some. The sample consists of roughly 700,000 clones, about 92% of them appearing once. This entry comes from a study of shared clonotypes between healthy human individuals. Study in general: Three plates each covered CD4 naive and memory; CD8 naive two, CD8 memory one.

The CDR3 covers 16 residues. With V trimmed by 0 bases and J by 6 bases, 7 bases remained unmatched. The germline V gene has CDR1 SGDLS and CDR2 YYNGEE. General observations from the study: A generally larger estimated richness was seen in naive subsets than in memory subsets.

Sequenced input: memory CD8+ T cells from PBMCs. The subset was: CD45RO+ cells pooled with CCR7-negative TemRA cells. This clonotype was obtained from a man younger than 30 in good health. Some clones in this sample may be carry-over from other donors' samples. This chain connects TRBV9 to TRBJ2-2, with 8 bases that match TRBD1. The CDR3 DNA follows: TGTGCCAGCAGCGTAGGGATGACAGGGGTCGCCGGGGAGCTGTTTTTT. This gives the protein CASSVGMTGVAGELFF.